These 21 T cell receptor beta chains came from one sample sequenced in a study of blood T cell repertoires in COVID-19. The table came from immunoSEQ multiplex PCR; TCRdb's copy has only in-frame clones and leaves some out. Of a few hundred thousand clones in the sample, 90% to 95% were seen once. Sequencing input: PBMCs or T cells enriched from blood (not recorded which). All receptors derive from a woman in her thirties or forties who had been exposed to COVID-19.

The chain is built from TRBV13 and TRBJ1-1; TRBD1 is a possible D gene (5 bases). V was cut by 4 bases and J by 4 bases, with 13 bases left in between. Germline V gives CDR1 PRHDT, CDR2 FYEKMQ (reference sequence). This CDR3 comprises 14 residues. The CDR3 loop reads CASSSEQEGTEAFF. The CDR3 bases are TGTGCCAGCAGCTCGGAACAGGAGGGCACTGAAGCTTTCTTT.

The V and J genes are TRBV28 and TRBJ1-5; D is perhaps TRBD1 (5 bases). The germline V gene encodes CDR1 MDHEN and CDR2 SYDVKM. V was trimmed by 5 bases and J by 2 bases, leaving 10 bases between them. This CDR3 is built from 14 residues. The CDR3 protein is CASSIEQGNQPQHF. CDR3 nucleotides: TGTGCCAGCAGTATAGAACAGGGCAATCAGCCCCAGCATTTT.

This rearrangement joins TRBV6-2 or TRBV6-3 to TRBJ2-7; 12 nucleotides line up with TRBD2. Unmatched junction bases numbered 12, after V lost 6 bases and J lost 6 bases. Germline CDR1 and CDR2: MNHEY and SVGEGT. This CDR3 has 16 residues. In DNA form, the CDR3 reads TGTGCCAGCAGCCCAGAAGCTAGCGGGAGGGCCAGCGAGCAGTACTTC. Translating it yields CASSPEASGRASEQYF.

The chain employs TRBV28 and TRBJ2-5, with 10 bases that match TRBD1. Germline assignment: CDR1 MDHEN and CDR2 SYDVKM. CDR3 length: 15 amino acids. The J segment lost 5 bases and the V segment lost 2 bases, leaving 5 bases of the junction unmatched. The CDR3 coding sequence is TGTGCCAGCAGTTTAACGACAGGGGGCAGGGAGACCCAGTACTTC. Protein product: CASSLTTGGRETQYF.

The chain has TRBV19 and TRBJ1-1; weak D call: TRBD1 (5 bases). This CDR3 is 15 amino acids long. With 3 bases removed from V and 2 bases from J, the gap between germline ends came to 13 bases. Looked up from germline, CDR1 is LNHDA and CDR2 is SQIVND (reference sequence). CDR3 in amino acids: CASSMMSRANTEAFF. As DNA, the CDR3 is TGTGCCAGTAGTATGATGTCCAGGGCAAACACTGAAGCTTTCTTT.

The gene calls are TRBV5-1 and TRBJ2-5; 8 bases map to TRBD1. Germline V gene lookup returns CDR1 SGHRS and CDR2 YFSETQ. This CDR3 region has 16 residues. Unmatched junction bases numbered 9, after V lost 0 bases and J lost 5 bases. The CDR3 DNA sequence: TGCGCCAGCAGCTTGGAGGGCAGGGGGCACTGGGAGACCCAGTACTTC. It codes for CASSLEGRGHWETQYF. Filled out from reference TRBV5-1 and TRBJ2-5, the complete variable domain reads KAGVTQTPRYLIKTRGQQVTLSCSPISGHRSVSWYQQTPGQGLQFLFEYFSETQRNKGNFPGRFSGRQFSNSRSEMNVSTLELGDSALYLCASSLEGRGHWETQYFGPGTRLLVL.

The CDR3 coding sequence is TGCAGTGCTAGTTACCCCTCCAAGAGCGGGAGACCACTAGACAATGAGCAGTTCTTC. Protein: CSASYPSKSGRPLDNEQFF. The chain has TRBV20-1 and TRBJ2-1, with 8 bases identical to TRBD2. Germline CDR1 is DFQATT and CDR2 is SNEGSKA (reference sequence). This CDR3 is 19 amino acids long. Unmatched junction bases numbered 21, after V lost 3 bases and J lost 5 bases.

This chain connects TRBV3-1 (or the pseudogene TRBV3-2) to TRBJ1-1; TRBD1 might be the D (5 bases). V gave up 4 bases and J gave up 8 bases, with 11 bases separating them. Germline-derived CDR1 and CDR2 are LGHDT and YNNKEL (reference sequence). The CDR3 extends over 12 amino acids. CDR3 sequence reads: CASSPPGGEAFF. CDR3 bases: TGTGCCAGCAGCCCGCCGGGGGGGGAAGCTTTCTTT.

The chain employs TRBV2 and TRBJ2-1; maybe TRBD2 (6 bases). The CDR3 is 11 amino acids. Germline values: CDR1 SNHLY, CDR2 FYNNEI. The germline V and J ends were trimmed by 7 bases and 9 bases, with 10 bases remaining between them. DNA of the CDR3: TGTGCCAGCACGTGGAGGGGTGAGCAGTTCTTC. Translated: CASTWRGEQFF. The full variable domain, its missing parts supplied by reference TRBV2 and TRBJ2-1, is EPEVTQTPSHQVTQMGQEVILRCVPISNHLYFYWYRQILGQKVEFLVSFYNNEISEKSEIFDDQFSVERPDGSNFTLKIRSTKLEDSAMYFCASTWRGEQFFGPGTRLTVL.

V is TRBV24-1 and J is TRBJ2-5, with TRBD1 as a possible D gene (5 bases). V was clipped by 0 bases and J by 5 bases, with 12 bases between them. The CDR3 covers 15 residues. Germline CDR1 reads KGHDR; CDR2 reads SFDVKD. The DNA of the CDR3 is TGTGCCACCAGTGATTTGATGAAGGGGTCGGAGACCCAGTACTTC. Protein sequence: CATSDLMKGSETQYF.

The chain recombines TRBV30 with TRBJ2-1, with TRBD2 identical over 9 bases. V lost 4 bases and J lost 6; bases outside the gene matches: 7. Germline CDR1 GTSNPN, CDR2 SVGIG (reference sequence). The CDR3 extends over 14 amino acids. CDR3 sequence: CAWNWAGGPNEQFF. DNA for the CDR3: TGTGCCTGGAACTGGGCGGGAGGGCCCAATGAGCAGTTCTTC.

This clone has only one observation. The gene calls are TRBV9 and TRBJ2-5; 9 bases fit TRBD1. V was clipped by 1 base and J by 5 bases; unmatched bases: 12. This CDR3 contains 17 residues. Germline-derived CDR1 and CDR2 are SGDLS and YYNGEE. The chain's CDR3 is CASSVYETGGFDETQYF. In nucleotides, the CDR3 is TGTGCCAGCAGCGTATATGAGACAGGGGGGTTTGACGAGACCCAGTACTTC.

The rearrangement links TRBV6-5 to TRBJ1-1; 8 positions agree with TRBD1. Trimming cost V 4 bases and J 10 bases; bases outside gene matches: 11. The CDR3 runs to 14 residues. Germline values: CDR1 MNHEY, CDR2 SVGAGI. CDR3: CASSFQGARFPAFF. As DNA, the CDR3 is TGTGCCAGCAGTTTCCAGGGGGCGCGATTTCCAGCTTTCTTT.

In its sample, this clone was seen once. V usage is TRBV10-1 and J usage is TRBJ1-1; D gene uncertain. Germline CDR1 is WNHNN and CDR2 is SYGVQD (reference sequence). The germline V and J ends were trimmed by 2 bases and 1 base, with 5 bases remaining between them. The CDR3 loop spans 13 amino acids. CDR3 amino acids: CASSEPGNTEAFF. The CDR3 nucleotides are TGCGCCAGCAGTGAGCCCGGGAACACTGAAGCTTTCTTT.

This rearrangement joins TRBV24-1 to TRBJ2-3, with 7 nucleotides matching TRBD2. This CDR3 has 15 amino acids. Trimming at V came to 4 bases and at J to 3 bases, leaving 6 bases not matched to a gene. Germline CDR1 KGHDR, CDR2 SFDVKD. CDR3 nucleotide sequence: TGTGCCACCAGTGACCCCGGGCGGGAGACAGATACGCAGTATTTT. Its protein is CATSDPGRETDTQYF.

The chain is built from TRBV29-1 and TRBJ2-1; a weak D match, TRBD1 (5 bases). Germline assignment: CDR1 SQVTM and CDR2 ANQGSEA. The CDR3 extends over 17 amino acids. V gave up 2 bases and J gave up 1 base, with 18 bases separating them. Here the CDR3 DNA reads TGCAGCGTTGAAAGGGTCTCAGGGAAACTTTCCTACAATGAGCAGTTCTTC. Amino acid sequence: CSVERVSGKLSYNEQFF.

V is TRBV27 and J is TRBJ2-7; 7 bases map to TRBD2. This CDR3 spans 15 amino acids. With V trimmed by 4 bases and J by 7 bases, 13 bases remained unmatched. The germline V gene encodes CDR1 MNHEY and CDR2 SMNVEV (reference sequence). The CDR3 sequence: CASSWTRETAREQYF. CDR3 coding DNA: TGTGCCAGCAGTTGGACGCGGGAGACGGCTAGGGAGCAGTACTTC.

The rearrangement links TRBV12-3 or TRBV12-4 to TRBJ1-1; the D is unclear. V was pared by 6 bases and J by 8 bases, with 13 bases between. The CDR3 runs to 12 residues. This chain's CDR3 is CASRPGGREAFF. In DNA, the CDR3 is TGTGCCAGCAGACCCGGTGGGAGAGAAGCTTTCTTT.

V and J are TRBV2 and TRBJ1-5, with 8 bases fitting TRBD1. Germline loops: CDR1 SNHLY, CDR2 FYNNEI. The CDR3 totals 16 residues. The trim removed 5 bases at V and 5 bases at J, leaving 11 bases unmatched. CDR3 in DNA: TGTGCCAGCAGTCCGCCGGGACAGGCGTCCTATCAGCCCCAGCATTTT. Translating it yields CASSPPGQASYQPQHF.

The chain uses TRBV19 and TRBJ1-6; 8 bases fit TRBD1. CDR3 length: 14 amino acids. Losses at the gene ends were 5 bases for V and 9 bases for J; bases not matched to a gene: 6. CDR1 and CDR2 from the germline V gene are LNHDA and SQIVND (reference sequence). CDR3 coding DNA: TGTGCCAGTAGTGCCGACAGGGGTGGTTCACCCCTCCACTTT. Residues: CASSADRGGSPLHF.

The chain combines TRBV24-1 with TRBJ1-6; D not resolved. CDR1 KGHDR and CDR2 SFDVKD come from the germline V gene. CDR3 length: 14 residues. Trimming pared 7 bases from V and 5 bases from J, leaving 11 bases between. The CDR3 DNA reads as TGTGCCACCAGCCGGGCCGGGGATAATTCACCCCTCCACTTT. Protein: CATSRAGDNSPLHF.